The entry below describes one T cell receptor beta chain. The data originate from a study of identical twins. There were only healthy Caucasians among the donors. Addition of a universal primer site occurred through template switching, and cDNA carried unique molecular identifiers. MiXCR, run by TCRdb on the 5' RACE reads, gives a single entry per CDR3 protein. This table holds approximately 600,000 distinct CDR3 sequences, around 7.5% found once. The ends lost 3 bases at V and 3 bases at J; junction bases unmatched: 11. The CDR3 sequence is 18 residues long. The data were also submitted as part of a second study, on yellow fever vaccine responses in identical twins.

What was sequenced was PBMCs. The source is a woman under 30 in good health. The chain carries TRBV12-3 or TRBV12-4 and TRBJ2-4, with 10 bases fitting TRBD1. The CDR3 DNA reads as TGTGCCAGCAGTTTTCCCAGGCGACAGGGGGCGGACAAAAACATTCAGTACTTC. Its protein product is CASSFPRRQGADKNIQYF.